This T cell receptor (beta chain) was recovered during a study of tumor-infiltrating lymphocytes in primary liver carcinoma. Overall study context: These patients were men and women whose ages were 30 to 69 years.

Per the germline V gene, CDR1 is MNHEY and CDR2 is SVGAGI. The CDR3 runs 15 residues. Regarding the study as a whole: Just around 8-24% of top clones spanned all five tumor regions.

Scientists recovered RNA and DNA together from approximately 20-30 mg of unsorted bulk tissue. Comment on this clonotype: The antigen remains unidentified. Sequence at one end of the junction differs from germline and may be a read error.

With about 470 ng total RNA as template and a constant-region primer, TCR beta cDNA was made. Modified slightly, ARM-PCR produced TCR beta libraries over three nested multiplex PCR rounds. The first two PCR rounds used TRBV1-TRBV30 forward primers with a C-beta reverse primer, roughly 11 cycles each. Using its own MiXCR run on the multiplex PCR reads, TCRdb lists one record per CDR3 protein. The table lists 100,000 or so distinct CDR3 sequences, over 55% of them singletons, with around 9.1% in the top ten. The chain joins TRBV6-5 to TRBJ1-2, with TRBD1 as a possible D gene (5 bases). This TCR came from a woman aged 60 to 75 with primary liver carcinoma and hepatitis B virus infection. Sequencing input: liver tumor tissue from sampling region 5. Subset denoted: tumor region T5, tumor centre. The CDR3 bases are TGTGCCAGTAGCCAAGTAACTGGGGCAGCAGGAGGCTGCACCTTC. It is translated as CASSQVTGAAGGCTF.